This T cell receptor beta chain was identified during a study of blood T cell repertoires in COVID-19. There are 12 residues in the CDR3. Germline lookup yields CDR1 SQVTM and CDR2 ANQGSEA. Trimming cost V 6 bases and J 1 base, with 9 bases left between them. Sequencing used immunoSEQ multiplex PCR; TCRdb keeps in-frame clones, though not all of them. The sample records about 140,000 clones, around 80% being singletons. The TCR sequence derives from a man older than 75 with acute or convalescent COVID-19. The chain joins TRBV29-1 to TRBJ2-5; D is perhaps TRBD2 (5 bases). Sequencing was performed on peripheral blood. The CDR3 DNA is TGCAGCGTACTAGGGCTCCAAGAGACCCAGTACTTC. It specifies CSVLGLQETQYF.